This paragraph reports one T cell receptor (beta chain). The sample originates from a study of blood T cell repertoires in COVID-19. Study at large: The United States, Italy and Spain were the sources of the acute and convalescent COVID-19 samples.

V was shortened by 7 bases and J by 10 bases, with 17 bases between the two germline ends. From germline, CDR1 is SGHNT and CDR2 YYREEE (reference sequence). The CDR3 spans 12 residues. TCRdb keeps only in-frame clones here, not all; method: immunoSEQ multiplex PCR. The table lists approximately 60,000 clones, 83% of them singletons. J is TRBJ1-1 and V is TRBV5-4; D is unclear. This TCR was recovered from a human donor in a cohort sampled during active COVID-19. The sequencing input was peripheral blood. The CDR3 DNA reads TGTGCCAGCGGTCGCCAGGACTTATTAGCTTTCTTT. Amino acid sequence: CASGRQDLLAFF.